The clone carrying this TCR beta chain was detected a few times. Antigen unknown. For TCR, cDNA came from 5'RACE template switching, which added a universal primer site and UMIs. TCRdb recomputed calls from the 5' RACE reads with MiXCR, one row per CDR3 protein. The table records approximately 340,000 distinct CDR3 sequences, 8.7% of them present only once. These data originate in a study of T cells after yellow fever vaccination. Overall study context: Libraries from low-cell-number fractions were prepared with the SMART-Seq v4 Ultra Low Input RNA kit. Study outcomes and limitations: Weaker overall, the secondary response nonetheless peaked faster (day 5 versus 15).

Germline CDR1 is SGHVS and CDR2 is FNYEAQ. The CDR3 is 17 amino acids. V was trimmed by 1 base and J by 7 bases, leaving 20 bases between them. The sequenced sample was PBMCs, obtained on the day of the first yellow fever vaccination. The receptor's source is a young man who received the YFV17D yellow fever vaccine. This chain links TRBV7-6 with TRBJ2-1; D possibly corresponds to TRBD1 (6 bases). Here the CDR3 DNA reads TGTGCCAGCAGCTTAGAGCTTCAGGGGTCAACCCCAAATGAGCAGTTCTTC. Translating gives CASSLELQGSTPNEQFF. Looking up the rest from reference TRBV7-6 and TRBJ2-1 gives the full variable domain: GAGVSQSPRYKVTKRGQDVALRCDPISGHVSLYWYRQALGQGPEFLTYFNYEAQQDKSGLPNDRFSAERPEGSISTLTIQRTEQRDSAMYRCASSLELQGSTPNEQFFGPGTRLTVL.